One and the same sample provided the 29 T cell receptor beta chains below, sequenced in a study of T cell responses to AZD1222 COVID-19 vaccine. Produced via immunoSEQ multiplex PCR; TCRdb's table is partial and in-frame only. The sample carries under 150,000 clones, around 94% recorded once. This specimen consisted of peripheral blood, obtained 28 days after the second AZD1222 dose. The receptors were sampled from an adult who received the AZD1222 COVID-19 vaccine.

Notes on this clone: This sample also contains other DNA sequences that code for the same CDR3. The chain joins TRBV28 to TRBJ1-5; D may be TRBD1 (6 bases). The V gene lost 6 bases and the J gene lost 0 bases, with 12 bases spanning the gap. This CDR3 has 15 amino acids. Germline values: CDR1 MDHEN, CDR2 SYDVKM. The CDR3 DNA follows: TGTGCCAGCAGCCTAGGGGGGAATAGCAATCAGCCCCAGCATTTT. It yields the protein CASSLGGNSNQPQHF.

The chain uses TRBV7-9 and TRBJ2-7; the match to TRBD1 covers 7 bases. CDR1 SEHNR and CDR2 FQNEAQ come from the germline V gene (reference sequence). The trim removed 1 base at V and 6 bases at J, leaving 3 bases unmatched. The CDR3 contains 13 residues. Written as DNA, the CDR3 is TGTGCCAGCAGCTTAGACCCAGGGGGCGAGCAGTACGTC. Its translation: CASSLDPGGEQYV.

This chain links TRBV6-5 with TRBJ2-5; 7 nucleotides agree with TRBD1. Germline CDR1 reads MNHEY; CDR2 reads SVGAGI. Trimming cost V 5 bases and J 5 bases; bases outside gene matches: 8. The CDR3 sequence is 14 residues long. The CDR3 coding sequence is TGTGCCAGCAGTAGATCAGGGGGAGTGGAGACCCAGTACTTC. Translated: CASSRSGGVETQYF.

The chain recombines TRBV5-4 with TRBJ2-2; D gene uncertain. CDR3 size: 14 residues. Trimming took off 0 bases at V and 6 bases at J, with 9 bases between the two ends. The germline gives CDR1 SGHNT, CDR2 YYREEE (reference sequence). The CDR3 DNA follows: TGTGCCAGCAGCTTGGCAGACAACGCCGGGGAGCTGTTTTTT. Translating it yields CASSLADNAGELFF.

This clone was seen only once. The chain is built from TRBV3-1 (or the pseudogene TRBV3-2) and TRBJ1-2, with D possibly being TRBD1 (6 bases). V lost 1 base and J lost 4, with 13 bases in between. CDR1 LGHDT and CDR2 YNNKEL come from the germline V gene (reference sequence). The CDR3 runs 15 residues. The CDR3 sequence is CASSQGQATLYGYTF. Written as DNA, the CDR3 is TGTGCCAGCAGCCAAGGACAGGCAACTCTCTATGGCTACACCTTC.

The V gene is TRBV19, the J gene TRBJ1-5; D uncertain. The CDR3 consists of 15 residues. The V gene lost 3 bases and the J gene lost 3 bases, with 12 bases spanning the gap. The germline gives CDR1 LNHDA, CDR2 SQIVND (reference sequence). The CDR3 sequence: CASSIVGVHNQPQHF. CDR3 nucleotide sequence: TGTGCCAGTAGTATCGTCGGGGTACACAATCAGCCCCAGCATTTT. The full variable domain, completed using reference TRBV19 and TRBJ1-5, is DGGITQSPKYLFRKEGQNVTLSCEQNLNHDAMYWYRQDPGQGLRLIYYSQIVNDFQKGDIAEGYSVSREKKESFPLTVTSAQKNPTAFYLCASSIVGVHNQPQHFGDGTRLSIL.

The CDR3 loop reads CASSDGEKAFILDEQFF. The CDR3 region has the DNA TGTGCCAGCAGTGACGGGGAGAAGGCGTTTATTCTCGATGAGCAGTTCTTC. V and J are TRBV2 and TRBJ2-1; D is perhaps TRBD2 (5 bases). There are 17 residues in the CDR3. Per the germline V gene, CDR1 is SNHLY and CDR2 is FYNNEI. Deletions cut 3 bases from V and 8 bases from J, with 23 bases between.

The rearrangement links TRBV19 to TRBJ1-6; 7 bases are a match to TRBD1. This CDR3 is 15 amino acids long. Trimming at V came to 7 bases and at J to 4 bases, leaving 7 bases not matched to a gene. Germline CDR1 LNHDA, CDR2 SQIVND (reference sequence). In DNA form, the CDR3 reads TGTGCCAGTAATGACGCAGGGGGTTATAATTCACCCCTCCACTTT. Translating it yields CASNDAGGYNSPLHF.

V and J are TRBV7-9 and TRBJ1-1; 8 bases line up with TRBD1. V shed 5 bases and J 2 bases; nucleotides not matched to a gene: 10. CDR3 length equals 16 residues. Looked up from germline, CDR1 is SEHNR and CDR2 is FQNEAQ (reference sequence). The CDR3 sequence is CASSTPGQELNTEAFF. CDR3 nucleotide sequence: TGTGCCAGCAGCACCCCGGGACAGGAACTAAACACTGAAGCTTTCTTT.

The genes are TRBV24-1 and TRBJ2-2; either TRBD1 or TRBD2 may supply D (5 bases each). The V end lost 4 bases, the J end lost 1 base, and 15 bases lay between the germline ends. Germline-derived CDR1 and CDR2 are KGHDR and SFDVKD. The CDR3 covers 17 residues. The DNA of the CDR3 is TGTGCCACCAGTGACCGGGACGGAACAGGGAACACCGGGGAGCTGTTTTTT. Its protein product is CATSDRDGTGNTGELFF.

CDR3 amino acids: CASSPEGFGEGGARGYGYTF. The CDR3 DNA follows: TGTGCCAGCAGCCCTGAGGGATTCGGGGAAGGAGGGGCGCGGGGCTATGGCTACACCTTC. The chain recombines TRBV3-1 (or the pseudogene TRBV3-2) with TRBJ1-2; possibly TRBD1 for D (5 bases). The CDR3 has 20 residues. V gave up 4 bases and J gave up 4 bases, with 31 bases separating them. CDR1 LGHDT and CDR2 YNNKEL come from the germline V gene (reference sequence).

The chain uses TRBV6-1 and TRBJ2-7; D unresolved. V was clipped by 1 base and J by 0 bases, with 10 bases between them. The CDR3 consists of 15 residues. The germline CDR1 and CDR2 sequences are MNHNS and SASEGT. In nucleotides, the CDR3 is TGTGCCAGCAGTGAAGTAGTTCTTAGCTCCTACGAGCAGTACTTC. Translating it yields CASSEVVLSSYEQYF.

The CDR3 is CASSTGQSNQPQHF. CDR3 bases: TGTGCCAGCAGCACCGGACAGTCTAATCAGCCCCAGCATTTT. This chain uses TRBV7-8 with TRBJ1-5; D perhaps matches TRBD1 (6 bases). Germline loops: CDR1 SGHVS, CDR2 FQNEAQ. The CDR3 has 14 residues. V lost 5 bases and J 4 bases, leaving 12 bases between the germline ends.

The table lists this clone with a few counts. The chain employs TRBV7-2 and TRBJ2-3, with 10 bases that match TRBD2. Germline CDR1 is SGHTA and CDR2 is FQGNSA. There are 14 residues in the CDR3. The J segment lost 1 base and the V segment lost 6 bases, leaving 1 base of the junction unmatched. The chain's CDR3 is CASRSGGGTDTQYF. The CDR3 region has the DNA TGTGCCAGCAGGAGCGGGGGGGGCACAGATACGCAGTATTTT. Supplemented by reference TRBV7-2 and TRBJ2-3, the full variable domain reads GAGVSQSPSNKVTEKGKDVELRCDPISGHTALYWYRQSLGQGLEFLIYFQGNSAPDKSGLPSDRFSAERTGGSVSTLTIQRTQQEDSAVYLCASRSGGGTDTQYFGPGTRLTVL.

This clone was seen a few times. The V and J genes are TRBV7-6 and TRBJ2-7; D not certain. The V end was cut by 0 bases, the J end by 4 bases, with 7 bases between. Germline V gene sequence: CDR1 SGHVS, CDR2 FNYEAQ. The CDR3 spans 13 residues. This CDR3 reads CASSLAGFYEQYF. In DNA form, the CDR3 reads TGTGCCAGCAGCTTAGCGGGTTTTTACGAGCAGTACTTC. The whole variable domain, remainder taken from reference TRBV7-6 and TRBJ2-7, is GAGVSQSPRYKVTKRGQDVALRCDPISGHVSLYWYRQALGQGPEFLTYFNYEAQQDKSGLPNDRFSAERPEGSISTLTIQRTEQRDSAMYRCASSLAGFYEQYFGPGTRLTVT.

The V gene is TRBV19, the J gene TRBJ1-1; perhaps TRBD1 as D (6 bases). V lost 7 bases and J 0 bases, leaving 18 bases between the germline ends. The CDR3 runs to 16 residues. Germline V gives CDR1 LNHDA, CDR2 SQIVND (reference sequence). The CDR3 loop is CASTRRGGLVNTEAFF. DNA for the CDR3: TGTGCCAGTACCCGGCGTGGGGGGCTTGTGAACACTGAAGCTTTCTTT.

The chain uses TRBV14 and TRBJ1-1, with a tentative D call TRBD1 (5 bases). Trimming cost V 5 bases and J 4 bases, with 14 bases left between them. Germline V lookup: CDR1 SGHDN, CDR2 FVKESK. The CDR3 sequence is 14 residues long. The chain's CDR3 is CASSVRALGTEAFF. As DNA, the CDR3 is TGTGCCAGCAGCGTCAGGGCGTTGGGCACTGAAGCTTTCTTT.

V is TRBV6-5 and J is TRBJ2-7; 7 positions agree with TRBD2. The CDR3 consists of 13 residues. Per germline, CDR1 MNHEY and CDR2 SVGAGI. The junction had 5 bases not matched to a gene; V was cut back by 7 bases and J by 2 bases. The CDR3 sequence is CASMGGLTYEQYV. The CDR3 DNA reads as TGTGCCAGCATGGGGGGGTTGACCTACGAGCAGTACGTC.

The CDR3 loop reads CASSLGYEQYV. The CDR3 coding sequence is TGTGCCAGCAGTCTTGGCTACGAGCAGTACGTC. The genes are TRBV28 and TRBJ2-7; D remains ambiguous. The germline V gene encodes CDR1 MDHEN and CDR2 SYDVKM. The CDR3 is made up of 11 amino acids. Trimming shortened V by 5 bases and J by 3 bases, and 5 bases separated the two germline ends.

The rearrangement links TRBV7-2 to TRBJ1-2; TRBD1 matches 7 bases. CDR1 SGHTA and CDR2 FQGNSA come from the germline V gene. The CDR3 loop spans 12 amino acids. Trimming removed 5 bases from V and 9 bases from J; junction bases left unmatched: 6. CDR3 amino acids: CASSAGGISYTF. DNA for the CDR3: TGTGCCAGCAGCGCAGGGGGAATAAGCTACACCTTC.

The chain links TRBV7-2 to TRBJ1-5; 9 nucleotides match TRBD1. V trimming: 6 bases; J trimming: 4 bases; junction bases outside the gene matches: 10. This CDR3 is 16 amino acids long. Germline values: CDR1 SGHTA, CDR2 FQGNSA. This CDR3 reads CASSSPAGQGNQPQHF. CDR3 DNA sequence: TGTGCCAGCAGTTCCCCTGCGGGACAGGGAAATCAGCCCCAGCATTTT.

This clone was seen a few times. The chain uses TRBV10-1 and TRBJ2-7, with TRBD1 matching 7 bases. In germline, CDR1 is WNHNN, CDR2 SYGVQD (reference sequence). Unmatched junction bases numbered 25, after V lost 10 bases and J lost 1 base. This CDR3 spans 19 amino acids. As DNA, the CDR3 is TGCGCCACCCAGATGCAGGGGCCGGAGGACAGGAAATTTTCCTACGAGCAGTACGTC. It codes for CATQMQGPEDRKFSYEQYV.

The chain employs TRBV7-2 and TRBJ2-7, with 10 positions matching TRBD2. The CDR3 contains 15 residues. Germline V CDR1 and CDR2: SGHTA, FQGNSA. The ends lost 0 bases at V and 5 bases at J; junction bases unmatched: 4. The CDR3 protein is CASSLAASGSHEQYF. The CDR3 DNA reads TGTGCCAGCAGCTTAGCGGCTAGCGGGAGCCACGAGCAGTACTTC.

This chain connects TRBV18 to TRBJ1-1; possibly TRBD1 for D (6 bases). V lost 4 bases and J 5 bases, leaving 14 bases between the germline ends. CDR1 KGHSH and CDR2 LQKENI come from the germline V gene. The CDR3 is 14 residues long. The CDR3 DNA reads as TGTGCCAGCTCACAAAACACAGGGTATACTGAAGCTTTCTTT. Residues: CASSQNTGYTEAFF. The full variable domain, completed using reference TRBV18 and TRBJ1-1, is NAGVMQNPRHLVRRRGQEARLRCSPMKGHSHVYWYRQLPEEGLKFMVYLQKENIIDESGMPKERFSAEFPKEGPSILRIQQVVRGDSAAYFCASSQNTGYTEAFFGQGTRLTVV.

This chain uses TRBV5-1 with TRBJ1-1, with D perhaps TRBD1 (5 bases). This CDR3 spans 17 amino acids. The V and J ends lost 2 bases and 1 base respectively, with 18 bases between them. Germline V gene lookup returns CDR1 SGHRS and CDR2 YFSETQ. The CDR3 spells CASSFDAGQISNTEAFF. The CDR3 DNA sequence: TGCGCCAGCAGCTTTGACGCAGGGCAGATATCGAACACTGAAGCTTTCTTT.

V and J are TRBV28 and TRBJ1-1; the D is unclear. Germline V gene lookup returns CDR1 MDHEN and CDR2 SYDVKM. The CDR3 extends over 16 amino acids. Deletions cut 5 bases from V and 0 bases from J, with 16 bases between. In DNA form, the CDR3 reads TGTGCCAGCAGTCCGAACGGGTTAGGGCTGAACACTGAAGCTTTCTTT. This gives the protein CASSPNGLGLNTEAFF.

The chain employs TRBV19 and TRBJ1-2; TRBD1 might be the D (6 bases). The V end was cut by 7 bases, the J end by 3 bases, with 12 bases between. This CDR3 has 13 amino acids. Germline lookup yields CDR1 LNHDA and CDR2 SQIVND (reference sequence). DNA for the CDR3: TGTGCCAGTACCGATAGGACAGACTATGGCTACACCTTC. Translated, it gives CASTDRTDYGYTF. The full variable domain, rest sourced from reference TRBV19 and TRBJ1-2, is DGGITQSPKYLFRKEGQNVTLSCEQNLNHDAMYWYRQDPGQGLRLIYYSQIVNDFQKGDIAEGYSVSREKKESFPLTVTSAQKNPTAFYLCASTDRTDYGYTFGSGTRLTVV.

This clone turned up a few times. J is TRBJ1-4 and V is TRBV30; tentative D call: TRBD1 (6 bases). CDR1 is GTSNPN and CDR2 is SVGIG in the germline V gene (reference sequence). The CDR3 is 14 amino acids. V lost 4 bases to trimming and J lost 7 bases, with 16 bases between them. The CDR3: CAWTHGGRGEKLFF. The CDR3 DNA reads as TGTGCCTGGACCCACGGGGGGCGTGGTGAAAAACTGTTTTTT.

The genes are TRBV7-2 and TRBJ2-2; D is possibly TRBD1 (6 bases). Looked up from germline, CDR1 is SGHTA and CDR2 is FQGNSA. The CDR3 contains 15 residues. With 4 bases removed from V and 3 bases from J, the gap between germline ends came to 12 bases. The CDR3 nucleotides are TGTGCCAGCAGCTCCCGGGACACATACACCGGGGAGCTGTTTTTT. This translates into CASSSRDTYTGELFF.